A selection of T cell receptor beta chains follows, all from one sample in a study of blood T cell repertoires in COVID-19. Data came from immunoSEQ multiplex PCR; TCRdb stores just in-frame clones and leaves some out. The sample has roughly 130,000 clones, roughly four fifths seen once; the top ten hold more than 10%. The sequenced sample was peripheral blood. The source is a woman aged 55-69 years with acute or convalescent COVID-19. CDR3s include the opening cysteine and the closing phenylalanine or tryptophan. Each record gives: clone size, V gene, J gene, D gene, CDR3 DNA, CDR3 protein. A D gene is named only where the DNA matches it firmly. Only some rows state a clone size, as once, few, many or a class for expanded clones.

-,TRBV15,TRBJ2-1,-,TGTGCCACCAGCTTACAGGGGAGGAATGAGCAGTTCTTC,CATSLQGRNEQFF
-,TRBV19,TRBJ2-6,-,TGTGCCAGTAGCGACAGGATATCCTCTGGGGCCAACGTCCTGACTTTC,CASSDRISSGANVLTF
-,TRBV2,TRBJ2-3,-,TGTGCCAGCCGGGGGTTATCTAGCACAGATACGCAGTATTTT,CASRGLSSTDTQYF
-,TRBV4-2,TRBJ2-3,TRBD1,TGTGCCAGCAGCCGGACAGGAGACCTCACAGATACGCAGTATTTT,CASSRTGDLTDTQYF
-,TRBV12-3/TRBV12-4,TRBJ1-5,-,TGTGCCAGCAGTTTAAGCTTCAATCAGCCCCAGCATTTT,CASSLSFNQPQHF
-,TRBV2,TRBJ1-6,-,TGTGCCAGCACCATGTGGGCTAATTCACCCCTCCACTTT,CASTMWANSPLHF
-,TRBV2,TRBJ2-5,-,TGTGCCAGCAGTGGGGGAGGAGGGCCTCAAGAGACCCAGTACTTC,CASSGGGGPQETQYF
once,TRBV30,TRBJ2-4,-,TGTGCCTGGAGTGGATGGGACACTCTAGCCAAAAACATTCAGTACTTC,CAWSGWDTLAKNIQYF
-,TRBV29-1,TRBJ2-7,-,TGCAGCGTTGGACAACCGGAAAGGGGAGAGCAGTACTTC,CSVGQPERGEQYF
-,TRBV19,TRBJ2-4,TRBD2,TGTGCCAGTAGGACCCATGGGACTAGCGGGAGAGAAAACATTCAGTACTTC,CASRTHGTSGRENIQYF
-,TRBV7-9,TRBJ1-1,-,TGTGCCAGCAGCTCACAGGGAGTGGCCACTGAAGCTTTCTTT,CASSSQGVATEAFF
once,TRBV7-9,TRBJ1-5,-,TGTGCCAGCAGCCAAGGGTCAGGCAGGGATCAGCCCCAGCATTTT,CASSQGSGRDQPQHF
-,TRBV25-1,TRBJ2-7,-,TGTGCCAGCATCCCCCCACTCTCCTACGAGCAGTACTTC,CASIPPLSYEQYF
-,TRBV3-1/TRBV3-2,TRBJ1-1,TRBD1,TGTGCCAGCAGGGGCGGGACAGGCCTAAACACTGAAGCTTTCTTT,CASRGGTGLNTEAFF
-,TRBV10-2,TRBJ2-3,-,TGCGCCAGCAGTCGGCAGGTGGGGCGGAACCCAGATACGCAGTATTTT,CASSRQVGRNPDTQYF
-,TRBV7-3,TRBJ1-2,-,TGTGCCAGCAGCCCAACAGGAAACGTCAACTATGGCTACACCTTC,CASSPTGNVNYGYTF
-,TRBV19,TRBJ1-2,-,TGTGCCAGTAGTAGGTTCGGGACTGCCGACATTGGCTACACCTTC,CASSRFGTADIGYTF
-,TRBV13,TRBJ1-4,TRBD1,TGTGCCAGCAGCGTACAGGGGGCCAGTGAAAAACTGTTTTTT,CASSVQGASEKLFF
-,TRBV7-2,TRBJ2-5,-,TGTGCCAGCAGCTCTTTTCGGGGGTGGGAGACCCAGTACTTC,CASSSFRGWETQYF
-,TRBV3-1/TRBV3-2,TRBJ1-5,-,TGTGCCAGCAGCCCCCAACCCGGGGGCAATCAGCCCCAGCATTTT,CASSPQPGGNQPQHF
-,TRBV6-5,TRBJ1-1,-,TGTGCCAGCAATCTGGTCGGGGGGAACACTGAAGCTTTCTTT,CASNLVGGNTEAFF
-,TRBV12-3/TRBV12-4,TRBJ1-2,-,TGTGCCAGCAGTTTCGGACAGTATGGCTACACCTTC,CASSFGQYGYTF